In this sample, the clone carrying this TCR beta chain turned up many times. No antigen is known for it. The read halts 3 residues ahead of the CDR3 end, with the missing end drawn from the germline J gene. Libraries were prepared by immunoSEQ multiplex PCR; TCRdb keeps only in-frame clonotypes and omits some of them. The repertoire consists of roughly 50,000 clones, none detected only once. This sample is drawn from a study of T cell clonality in common variable immunodeficiency. Study outcomes and limitations: Compared with controls, CVID subjects had fewer shared TCRbeta clones. Reportedly, TCR beta sequences from common variable immunodeficiency showed fewer deletions and N-nucleotide insertions.

Trimming left V 1 base short and J 5 bases short, with 12 bases between. The CDR3 runs to 15 residues. Germline V gene lookup returns CDR1 SEHNR and CDR2 FQNEAQ (reference sequence). The sequence came from a person aged 18 to 69 in good health. The V and J genes are TRBV7-9 and TRBJ2-1, with D uncertain. Sequencing used peripheral blood mononuclear cells. The chain's CDR3 is CASSLDSWQNNEQFF. The covered CDR3 bases are TGTGCCAGCAGCTTAGATTCTTGGCAAAACAATGAG.